A selection of T cell receptor beta chains follows, all from one sample in a study of blood T cell repertoires in COVID-19. Sequenced by immunoSEQ multiplex PCR; TCRdb stores in-frame clones only, minus some. The sample lists 140,000 or so clones, about nine tenths seen once, with 0.75% to 0.95% in the top ten. The sample consisted of peripheral blood. The receptors derive from a woman between 50 and 59 years old with acute or convalescent COVID-19. The conserved cysteine and the conserved F or W are not part of the CDR3 here.

CDR3aa: ASSVGTVGQETQY; j_gene: TRBJ2-5; v_gene: TRBV9
CDR3aa: ASSPQGATTDTQY; j_gene: TRBJ2-3; v_gene: TRBV27
CDR3aa: ATSRRGLASEQF; j_gene: TRBJ2-1; v_gene: TRBV15
CDR3aa: ASSLGQDSGGTQY; j_gene: TRBJ2-3; v_gene: TRBV5-1
CDR3aa: ASSVRTGGNYGYT; j_gene: TRBJ1-2; v_gene: TRBV19
CDR3aa: SFSGTIVEKLF; j_gene: TRBJ1-4; v_gene: TRBV29-1
CDR3aa: ASSKGANTEAF; j_gene: TRBJ1-1; v_gene: TRBV11-3
CDR3aa: ASSKTGGHEQY; j_gene: TRBJ2-7; v_gene: TRBV11-2
CDR3aa: ASSSREGADTQY; j_gene: TRBJ2-3; v_gene: TRBV7-2
CDR3aa: AWTGGTGFTGELF; j_gene: TRBJ2-2; v_gene: TRBV30